The T cell receptor beta chain under discussion was sequenced for a study of CD8 T cells in ankylosing spondylitis. This clonotype occurred a few times. Its matching antigen is unknown. TCRdb analysed the 5' RACE reads with MiXCR anew, one entry per CDR3 protein. The sample has around 230,000 distinct CDR3 sequences; approximately 8.4% are singletons. Points from the study as a whole: As reported, disease-linked clones showed significant enrichment in matched ankylosing spondylitis synovial fluid. Peripheral blood samples showed relatively rare disease-linked clones, and these clones were CD8+. Ankylosing spondylitis blood appeared to be characterized by a TCR beta motif of roughly eight highly homologous variants.

CDR1 is DFQATT and CDR2 is SNEGSKA in the germline V gene (reference sequence). This CDR3 contains 18 residues. V was shortened by 4 bases and J by 3 bases, with 28 bases between the two germline ends. The chain uses TRBV20-1 and TRBJ2-7, with a weak D call TRBD1 (6 bases). The sequenced sample was blood, either unsorted or a sorted T cell fraction (not recorded which). This sequence originates from a female donor with ankylosing spondylitis or in good health (not recorded which). CDR3: CSANFRRAGDLFRYEQYF. In DNA, the CDR3 is TGCAGTGCTAATTTTAGAAGGGCAGGGGACCTGTTTCGCTACGAGCAGTACTTC.